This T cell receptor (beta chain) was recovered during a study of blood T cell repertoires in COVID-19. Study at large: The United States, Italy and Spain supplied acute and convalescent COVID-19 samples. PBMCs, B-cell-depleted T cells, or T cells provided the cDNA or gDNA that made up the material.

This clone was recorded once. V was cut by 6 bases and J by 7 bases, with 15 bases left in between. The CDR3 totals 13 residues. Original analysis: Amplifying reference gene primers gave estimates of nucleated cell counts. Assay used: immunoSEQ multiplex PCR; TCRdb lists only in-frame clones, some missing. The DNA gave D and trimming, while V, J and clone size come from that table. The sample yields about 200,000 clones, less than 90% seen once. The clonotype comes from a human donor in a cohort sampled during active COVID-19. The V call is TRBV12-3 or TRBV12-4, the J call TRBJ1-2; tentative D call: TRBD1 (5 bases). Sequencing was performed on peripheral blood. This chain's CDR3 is CASRTSGLSGYTF. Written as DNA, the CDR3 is TGTGCCAGCAGGACTTCAGGGCTAAGTGGCTACACCTTC.